This T cell receptor (beta chain) was sequenced for a study of technical replicates of blood from a handful of donors. CDR1 and CDR2 (germline): SGHRS, YFSETQ. Trimming at V came to 1 base and at J to 6 bases, leaving 10 bases not matched to a gene. The CDR3 runs 15 residues. Clones were read by immunoSEQ multiplex PCR, and TCRdb kept only the in-frame ones, dropping some. Among under 80,000 clones, approximately 94% were seen once, and the ten largest hold just over 0.25%. The origin of this receptor is a human donor in good health. V and J are TRBV5-1 and TRBJ2-7, with 7 bases lining up with TRBD1. The sample comprised T cells isolated from PBMCs. CDR3: CASSLRTTGQSEQYF. Written as DNA, the CDR3 is TGCGCCAGCAGCTTGAGGACGACAGGGCAAAGCGAGCAGTACTTC.